This TCR beta chain was retrieved from a study of control samples from healthy donors and cancer patients. Germline values: CDR1 SGHAT, CDR2 FQNNGV. Trimming at V came to 5 bases and at J to 7 bases, leaving 9 bases not matched to a gene. This CDR3 has 15 residues. Method: immunoSEQ multiplex PCR; TCRdb's copy keeps in-frame clones and lacks some. This sample has 90,000 to 150,000 clones; 88% occur once, and the top ten carry approximately 3.5%. The sample consisted of blood. This rearrangement joins TRBV11-2 to TRBJ1-4; 8 bases map to TRBD1. The TCR comes from a middle-aged man in good health. The CDR3 loop is CASSPTGGIVEKLFF. The CDR3 DNA sequence: TGTGCCAGCAGCCCCACAGGGGGAATAGTTGAAAAACTGTTTTTT. Drawing the rest from reference TRBV11-2 and TRBJ1-4, the complete variable domain is EAGVAQSPRYKIIEKRQSVAFWCNPISGHATLYWYQQILGQGPKLLIQFQNNGVVDDSQLPKDRFSAERLKGVDSTLKIQPAKLEDSAVYLCASSPTGGIVEKLFFGSGTQLSVL.